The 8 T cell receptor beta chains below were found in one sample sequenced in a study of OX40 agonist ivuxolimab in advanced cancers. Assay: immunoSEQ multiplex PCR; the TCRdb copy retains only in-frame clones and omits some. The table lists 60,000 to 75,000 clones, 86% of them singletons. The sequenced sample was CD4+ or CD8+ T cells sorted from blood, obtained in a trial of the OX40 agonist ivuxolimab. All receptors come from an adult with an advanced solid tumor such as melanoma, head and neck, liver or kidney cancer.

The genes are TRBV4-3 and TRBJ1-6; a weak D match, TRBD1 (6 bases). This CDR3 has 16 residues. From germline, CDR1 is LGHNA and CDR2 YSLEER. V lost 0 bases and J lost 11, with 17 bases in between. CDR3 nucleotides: TGCGCCAGCAGCCAAGAGACAGGCCTCGGTTGGGCACCCCTCCACTTT. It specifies CASSQETGLGWAPLHF.

The CDR3 reads CASSLGAGAYNSPLHF. The CDR3 nucleotides read TGCGCCAGCAGCTTGGGAGCAGGGGCCTATAATTCACCCCTCCACTTT. The genes are TRBV5-1 and TRBJ1-6, with D tentatively TRBD1 (6 bases). The V end lost 0 bases, the J end lost 2 bases, and 9 bases lay between the germline ends. This CDR3 contains 16 residues. Germline CDR1 reads SGHRS; CDR2 reads YFSETQ.

The CDR3 coding sequence is TGCGCCAGCAGCCTAGGGGGATCTTTCTCCTACGAGCAGTACTTC. Its translation is CASSLGGSFSYEQYF. V usage is TRBV5-1 and J usage is TRBJ2-7, with D possibly TRBD1 on 6 matching bases. The V gene lost 4 bases and the J gene lost 0 bases, with 14 bases spanning the gap. CDR3 size: 15 residues. Germline CDR1 is SGHRS and CDR2 is YFSETQ.

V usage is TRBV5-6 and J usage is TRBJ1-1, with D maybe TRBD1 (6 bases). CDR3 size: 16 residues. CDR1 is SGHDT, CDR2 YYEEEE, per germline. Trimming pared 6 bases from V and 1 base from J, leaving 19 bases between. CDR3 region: CASTKRRGAQNTEAFF. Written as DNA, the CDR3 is TGTGCCAGCACCAAGAGGCGGGGGGCCCAGAACACTGAAGCTTTCTTT.

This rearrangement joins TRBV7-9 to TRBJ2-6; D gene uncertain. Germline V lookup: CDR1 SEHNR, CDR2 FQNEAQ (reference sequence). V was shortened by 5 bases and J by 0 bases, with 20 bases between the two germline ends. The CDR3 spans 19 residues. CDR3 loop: CASSRNWPSPTSGANVLTF. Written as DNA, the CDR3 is TGTGCCAGCAGCCGCAACTGGCCCAGTCCCACCTCTGGGGCCAACGTCCTGACTTTC.

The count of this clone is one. CDR3 residues: CASSIPMGGPGESAFF. In DNA, the CDR3 is TGTGCCAGTAGTATCCCCATGGGAGGTCCAGGGGAGTCAGCTTTCTTT. V gene TRBV19 combines with J gene TRBJ1-1, with D perhaps TRBD1 (6 bases). The CDR3 has 16 amino acids. The V end was cut by 3 bases, the J end by 10 bases, with 24 bases between. Germline V gene data show CDR1 as LNHDA and CDR2 as SQIVND (reference sequence).

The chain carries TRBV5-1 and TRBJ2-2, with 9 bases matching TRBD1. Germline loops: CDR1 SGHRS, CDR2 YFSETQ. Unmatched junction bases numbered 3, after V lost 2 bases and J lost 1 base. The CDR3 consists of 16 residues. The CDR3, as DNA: TGCGCCAGCAGCTTCGGGGGACAGGGGAACACCGGGGAGCTGTTTTTT. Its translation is CASSFGGQGNTGELFF.

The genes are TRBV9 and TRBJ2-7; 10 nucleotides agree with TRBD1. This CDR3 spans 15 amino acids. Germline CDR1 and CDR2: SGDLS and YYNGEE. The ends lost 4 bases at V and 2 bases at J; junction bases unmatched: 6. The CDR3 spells CASSNRDRGTYEQYF. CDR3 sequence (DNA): TGTGCCAGCAGCAACCGGGACAGGGGCACCTACGAGCAGTACTTC.